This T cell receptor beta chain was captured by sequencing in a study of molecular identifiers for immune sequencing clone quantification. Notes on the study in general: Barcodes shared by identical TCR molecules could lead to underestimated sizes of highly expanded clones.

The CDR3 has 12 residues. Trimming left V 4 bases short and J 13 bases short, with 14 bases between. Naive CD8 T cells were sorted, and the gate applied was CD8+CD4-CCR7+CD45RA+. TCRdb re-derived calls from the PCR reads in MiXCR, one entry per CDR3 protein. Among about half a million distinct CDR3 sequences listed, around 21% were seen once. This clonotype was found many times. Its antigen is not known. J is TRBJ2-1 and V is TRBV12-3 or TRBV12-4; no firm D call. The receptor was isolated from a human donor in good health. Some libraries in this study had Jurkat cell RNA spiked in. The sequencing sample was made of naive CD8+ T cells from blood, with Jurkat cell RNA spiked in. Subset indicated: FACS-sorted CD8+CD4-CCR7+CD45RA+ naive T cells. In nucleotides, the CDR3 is TGTGCCAGCAGTTATGTAGGGCCTATTCAGTTCTTC. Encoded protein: CASSYVGPIQFF.